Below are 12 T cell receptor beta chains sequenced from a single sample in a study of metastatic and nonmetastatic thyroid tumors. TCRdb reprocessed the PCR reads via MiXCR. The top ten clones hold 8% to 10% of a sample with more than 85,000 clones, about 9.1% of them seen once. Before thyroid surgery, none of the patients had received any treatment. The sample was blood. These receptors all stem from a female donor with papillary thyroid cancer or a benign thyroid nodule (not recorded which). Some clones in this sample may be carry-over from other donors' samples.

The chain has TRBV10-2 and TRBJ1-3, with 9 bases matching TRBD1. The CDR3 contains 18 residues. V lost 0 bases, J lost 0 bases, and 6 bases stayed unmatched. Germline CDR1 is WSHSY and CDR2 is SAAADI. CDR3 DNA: TGCGCCAGCAGTGAGTCACAGGGGGCTTCGTTCTCTGGAAACACCATATATTTT. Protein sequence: CASSESQGASFSGNTIYF.

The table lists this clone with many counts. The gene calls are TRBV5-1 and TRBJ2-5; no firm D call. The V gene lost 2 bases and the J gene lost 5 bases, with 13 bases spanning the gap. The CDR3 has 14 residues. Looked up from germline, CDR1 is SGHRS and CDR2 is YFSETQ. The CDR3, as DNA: TGCGCCAGCAGCTTAGGGTCAGGACGGGAGACCCAGTACTTC. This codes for CASSLGSGRETQYF.

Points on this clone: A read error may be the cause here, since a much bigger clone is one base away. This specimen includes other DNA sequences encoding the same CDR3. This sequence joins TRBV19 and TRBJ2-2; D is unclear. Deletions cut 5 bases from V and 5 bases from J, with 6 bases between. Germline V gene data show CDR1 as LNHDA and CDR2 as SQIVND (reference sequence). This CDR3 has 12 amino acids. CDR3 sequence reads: CASSPLTGELFF. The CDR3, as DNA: TGTGCCAGTAGTCCCCTAACCGGGGAGCTGTTTTTT.

In nucleotides, the CDR3 is TGTGCCAGCAGTGAATCCCCAGGGGGCACTGGAAACACCATATATTTT. The encoded protein is CASSESPGGTGNTIYF. The genes are TRBV25-1 and TRBJ1-3; 8 nucleotides line up with TRBD1. This CDR3 spans 16 amino acids. Germline V gene sequence: CDR1 MGHDK, CDR2 SYGVNS. Trimming cost V 1 base and J 2 bases; bases outside gene matches: 4.

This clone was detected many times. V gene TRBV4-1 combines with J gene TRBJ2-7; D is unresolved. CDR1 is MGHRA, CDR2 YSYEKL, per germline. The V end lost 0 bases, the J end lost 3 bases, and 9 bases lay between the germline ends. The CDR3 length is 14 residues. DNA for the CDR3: TGCGCCAGCAGCCAAGAACGGGTCAACTACGAGCAGTACTTC. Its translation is CASSQERVNYEQYF.

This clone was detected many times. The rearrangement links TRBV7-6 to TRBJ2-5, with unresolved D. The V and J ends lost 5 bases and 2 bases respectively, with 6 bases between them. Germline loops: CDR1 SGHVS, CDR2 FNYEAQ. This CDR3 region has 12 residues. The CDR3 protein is CASSRSQETQYF. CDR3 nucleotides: TGTGCCAGCAGCAGGAGTCAAGAGACCCAGTACTTC.

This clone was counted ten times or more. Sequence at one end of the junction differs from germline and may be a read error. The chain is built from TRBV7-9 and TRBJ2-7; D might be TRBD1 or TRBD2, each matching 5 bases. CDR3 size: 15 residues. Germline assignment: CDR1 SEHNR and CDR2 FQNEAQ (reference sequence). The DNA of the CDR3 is TGTGCCAGCAGCTCTGGGACCGCGGTCTCCTCCGAGCAGTACTTC. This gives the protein CASSSGTAVSSEQYF.

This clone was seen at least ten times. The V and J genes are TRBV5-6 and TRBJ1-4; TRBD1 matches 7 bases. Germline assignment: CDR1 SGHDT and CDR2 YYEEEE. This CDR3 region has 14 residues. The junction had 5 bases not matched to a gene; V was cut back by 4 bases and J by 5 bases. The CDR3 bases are TGTGCCAGCAGCCGACAGGGAAAGAATGAAAAACTGTTTTTT. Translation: CASSRQGKNEKLFF. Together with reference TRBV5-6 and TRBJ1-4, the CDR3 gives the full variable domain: DAGVTQSPTHLIKTRGQQVTLRCSPKSGHDTVSWYQQALGQGPQFIFQYYEEEERQRGNFPDRFSGHQFPNYSSELNVNALLLGDSALYLCASSRQGKNEKLFFGSGTQLSVL.

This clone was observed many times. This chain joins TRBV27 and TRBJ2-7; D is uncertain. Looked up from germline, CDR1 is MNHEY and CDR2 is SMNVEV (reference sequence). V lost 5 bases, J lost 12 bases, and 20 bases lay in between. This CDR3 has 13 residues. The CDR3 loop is CASSLQSDGRRYF. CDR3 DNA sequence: TGTGCCAGCAGTCTACAATCCGACGGTCGGCGGTACTTC.

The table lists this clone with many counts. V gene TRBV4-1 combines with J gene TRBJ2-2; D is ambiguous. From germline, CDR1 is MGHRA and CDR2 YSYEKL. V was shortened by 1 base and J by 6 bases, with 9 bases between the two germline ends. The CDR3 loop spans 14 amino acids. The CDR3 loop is CASSQVIGSGELFF. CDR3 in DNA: TGCGCCAGCAGCCAAGTCATCGGCTCCGGGGAGCTGTTTTTT.

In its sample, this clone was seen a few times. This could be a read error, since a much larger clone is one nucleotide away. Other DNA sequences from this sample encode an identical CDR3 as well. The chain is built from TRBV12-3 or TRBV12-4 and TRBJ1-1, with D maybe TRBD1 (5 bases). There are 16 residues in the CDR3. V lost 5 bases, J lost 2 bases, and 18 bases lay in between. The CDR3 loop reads CASSATPGTGNTEAFF. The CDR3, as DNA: TGTGCCAGCAGTGCAACTCCCGGTACAGGTAACACTGAAGCTTTCTTT.

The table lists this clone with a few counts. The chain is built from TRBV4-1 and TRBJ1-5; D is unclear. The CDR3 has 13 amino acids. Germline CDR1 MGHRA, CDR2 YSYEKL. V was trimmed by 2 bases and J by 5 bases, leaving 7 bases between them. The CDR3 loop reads CASSQWGDQPQHF. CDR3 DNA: TGCGCCAGCAGCCAATGGGGAGATCAGCCCCAGCATTTT.